The source of this TCR beta chain is a study of blood T cell repertoires in COVID-19. About the research overall: Italy, Spain and the United States were the sources of the convalescent and acute COVID-19 samples.

The length of the CDR3 is 15 residues. CDR1 and CDR2 (germline): LNHDA, SQIVND (reference sequence). Trimming removed 5 bases from V and 0 bases from J, with 11 bases in between. Study processing details: Reference gene primer amplification gave estimated nucleated cell counts. TCRdb's copy holds only in-frame clones and misses some; the assay was immunoSEQ multiplex PCR. V, J and clone size are those of that table, while D and trimming were read from the DNA. The table has under 300,000 clones, roughly 80% seen once. The chain recombines TRBV19 with TRBJ1-3, with D unresolved. This TCR was recovered from a woman in her sixties or seventies with active or convalescent COVID-19. Sequencing input: peripheral blood. CDR3 coding DNA: TGTGCCAGTAGTGAGTTAAAGAGCTCTGGAAACACCATATATTTT. Amino acid sequence: CASSELKSSGNTIYF. Full variable domain (rest looked up from reference TRBV19 and TRBJ1-3): DGGITQSPKYLFRKEGQNVTLSCEQNLNHDAMYWYRQDPGQGLRLIYYSQIVNDFQKGDIAEGYSVSREKKESFPLTVTSAQKNPTAFYLCASSELKSSGNTIYFGEGSWLTVV.